The sequence of this T cell receptor beta chain was determined in a study of blood T cell repertoires in COVID-19. Method: immunoSEQ multiplex PCR; TCRdb's copy keeps in-frame clones and lacks some. This table has some 300,000 clones, 70% to 90% appearing once. Trimming shortened V by 5 bases and J by 0 bases, and 17 bases separated the two germline ends. The CDR3 has 18 residues. Germline assignment: CDR1 SGHNT and CDR2 YENEEA. This TCR derives from a man aged 30-40 years who had recovered from COVID-19. The specimen was PBMCs or T cells enriched from blood (not recorded which). The chain carries TRBV11-3 and TRBJ1-6; perhaps TRBD1 as D (6 bases). In DNA, the CDR3 is TGTGCCAGCAGCCGCCGGGACACTTGGAGCTCCTATAATTCACCCCTCCACTTT. Translated: CASSRRDTWSSYNSPLHF.